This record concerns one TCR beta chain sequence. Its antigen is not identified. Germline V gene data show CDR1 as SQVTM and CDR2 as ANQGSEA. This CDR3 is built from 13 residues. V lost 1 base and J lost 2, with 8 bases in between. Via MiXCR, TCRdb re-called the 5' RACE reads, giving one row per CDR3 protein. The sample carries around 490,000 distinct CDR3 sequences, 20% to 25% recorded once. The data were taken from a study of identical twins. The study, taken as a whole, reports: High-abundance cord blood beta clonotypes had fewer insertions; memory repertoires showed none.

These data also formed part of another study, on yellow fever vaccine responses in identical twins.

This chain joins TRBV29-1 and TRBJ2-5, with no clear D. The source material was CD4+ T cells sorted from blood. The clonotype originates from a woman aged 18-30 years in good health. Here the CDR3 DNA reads TGCAGCGTTGAAGGTCAACAGCAAGAGACCCAGTACTTC. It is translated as CSVEGQQQETQYF.